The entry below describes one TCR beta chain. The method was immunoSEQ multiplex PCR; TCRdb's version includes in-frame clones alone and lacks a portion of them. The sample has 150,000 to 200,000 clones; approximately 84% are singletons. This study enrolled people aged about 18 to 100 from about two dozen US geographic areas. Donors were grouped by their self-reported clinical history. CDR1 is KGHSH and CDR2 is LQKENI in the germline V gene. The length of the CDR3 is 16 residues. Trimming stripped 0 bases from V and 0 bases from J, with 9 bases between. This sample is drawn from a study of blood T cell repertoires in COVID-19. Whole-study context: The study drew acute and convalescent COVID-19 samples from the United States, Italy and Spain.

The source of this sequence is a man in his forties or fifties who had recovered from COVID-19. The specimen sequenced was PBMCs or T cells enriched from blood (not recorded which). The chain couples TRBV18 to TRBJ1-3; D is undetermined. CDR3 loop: CASSPPAGLSGNTIYF. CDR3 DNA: TGTGCCAGCTCACCACCGGCTGGGCTCTCTGGAAACACCATATATTTT. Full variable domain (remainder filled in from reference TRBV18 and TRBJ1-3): NAGVMQNPRHLVRRRGQEARLRCSPMKGHSHVYWYRQLPEEGLKFMVYLQKENIIDESGMPKERFSAEFPKEGPSILRIQQVVRGDSAAYFCASSPPAGLSGNTIYFGEGSWLTVV.